Each of the 18 T cell receptor beta chains below was sequenced from the same sample in a study of blood T cell repertoires in COVID-19. Libraries were prepared by immunoSEQ multiplex PCR; TCRdb keeps only in-frame clonotypes and omits some of them. This table holds some 110,000 clones, approximately 85% found once. The sample consisted of peripheral blood. All receptors derive from a man aged 35-49 years with acute or convalescent COVID-19.

This chain uses TRBV30 with TRBJ2-3, with TRBD2 matching over 7 bases. Germline loops: CDR1 GTSNPN, CDR2 SVGIG (reference sequence). After removal of 0 bases from V and 0 bases from J, the junction contained 15 bases not matched to a gene. The CDR3 length is 19 residues. CDR3 DNA: TGTGCCTGGAGTGTACTTCGTCGGACTAGTAAGACAAGCACAGATACGCAGTATTTT. Its translation is CAWSVLRRTSKTSTDTQYF.

V gene TRBV3-1 (or the pseudogene TRBV3-2) combines with J gene TRBJ1-2; TRBD1 matches 12 bases. Germline V lookup: CDR1 LGHDT, CDR2 YNNKEL (reference sequence). Germline trimming cut 4 bases from V and 7 bases from J; bases unmatched to any gene: 4. The CDR3 has 14 residues. The CDR3 DNA sequence: TGTGCCAGCAGCCGGGGACAGGGGGCGATTGGCTACACCTTC. It is translated as CASSRGQGAIGYTF.

The genes are TRBV9 and TRBJ2-7; a possible D gene is TRBD1 (5 bases). This CDR3 spans 13 amino acids. Germline CDR1 is SGDLS and CDR2 is YYNGEE. Trimming took off 3 bases at V and 3 bases at J, with 10 bases between the two ends. As DNA, the CDR3 is TGTGCCAGCAGCGGCTATCAGGGCTACGAGCAGTACTTC. Translation gives CASSGYQGYEQYF.

CDR3 coding DNA: TGCGCCAGCTCCCGGGCAGGGGGGAACCTCCGGGAGACCCAGTACTTC. Translating it yields CASSRAGGNLRETQYF. The chain links TRBV4-1 to TRBJ2-5; tentatively, D is TRBD1 (7 bases). This CDR3 contains 16 residues. In germline, CDR1 is MGHRA, CDR2 YSYEKL. Trimming took 8 bases from V and 5 from J, leaving 24 bases between them.

The CDR3 bases are TGTGCCAGCTCACCACCGTCAGGCTCCTACGAGCAGTACTTC. Translating it yields CASSPPSGSYEQYF. The rearrangement links TRBV18 to TRBJ2-7; D is undetermined. The V end was cut by 0 bases, the J end by 0 bases, with 6 bases between. This CDR3 is built from 14 residues. Per the germline V gene, CDR1 is KGHSH and CDR2 is LQKENI.

This rearrangement joins TRBV19 to TRBJ2-2; 8 bases map to TRBD1. CDR3 size: 14 residues. Germline V lookup: CDR1 LNHDA, CDR2 SQIVND (reference sequence). Trimming took 6 bases from V and 1 from J; bases not matched to a gene: 1. CDR3 nucleotide sequence: TGTGCCAGTAGCGGACAGGGGAACACCGGGGAGCTGTTTTTT. It specifies CASSGQGNTGELFF.

This clone appeared a single time. The chain recombines TRBV27 with TRBJ2-3; 10 bases are a match to TRBD2. The length of the CDR3 is 16 residues. The V gene's germline CDR1 is MNHEY and CDR2 SMNVEV (reference sequence). With 5 bases clipped from V and 6 bases from J, the junction kept 11 bases outside the gene matches. DNA of the CDR3: TGTGCCAGCAGTCTGAGAGCGGGAGGGCCTTATGATACGCAGTATTTT. This sequence encodes CASSLRAGGPYDTQYF.

The J gene is TRBJ1-2, the V gene TRBV6-5; 7 bases are a match to TRBD1. The CDR3 has 14 residues. V lost 2 bases and J lost 6; bases outside the gene matches: 6. The germline gives CDR1 MNHEY, CDR2 SVGAGI. In nucleotides, the CDR3 is TGTGCCAGCAGTTACAGTGACAGGGCGCATGGCTACACCTTC. Its protein is CASSYSDRAHGYTF.

The rearrangement joins TRBV18 to TRBJ2-3; 14 positions match TRBD2. V shed 3 bases, J shed 6 bases, and the junction held 2 bases outside the gene matches. The germline CDR1 and CDR2 sequences are KGHSH and LQKENI. The length of the CDR3 is 15 residues. The CDR3 DNA is TGTGCCAGCTCACCGACTAGCGGGGGGGCGGATACGCAGTATTTT. It yields the protein CASSPTSGGADTQYF.

The chain links TRBV29-1 to TRBJ1-5, with a tentative D call TRBD1 (6 bases). Trimming removed 0 bases at V and 2 bases at J, with 14 bases between. In germline, CDR1 is SQVTM, CDR2 ANQGSEA. The CDR3 totals 16 residues. CDR3 region: CSVEDGAGARNQPQHF. CDR3 in DNA: TGCAGCGTTGAAGATGGAGCGGGGGCACGCAATCAGCCCCAGCATTTT.

The V call is TRBV3-1 (or the pseudogene TRBV3-2), the J call TRBJ2-2, with a tentative D call TRBD2 (6 bases). V was trimmed by 1 base and J by 2 bases, leaving 11 bases between them. The germline V gene encodes CDR1 LGHDT and CDR2 YNNKEL (reference sequence). The CDR3 consists of 16 residues. The CDR3 spells CASSQVGGANTGELFF. The CDR3 region has the DNA TGTGCCAGCAGCCAAGTGGGCGGGGCAAACACCGGGGAGCTGTTTTTT.

This clone is a singleton in its sample. This chain connects TRBV11-2 to TRBJ2-3, with 10 bases lining up with TRBD2. This CDR3 is built from 16 residues. Germline assignment: CDR1 SGHAT and CDR2 FQNNGV. Trimming at V came to 3 bases and at J to 3 bases, leaving 6 bases not matched to a gene. Written as DNA, the CDR3 is TGTGCCAGCAGCTTTTCTAGCGGGGGTAGGACAGATACGCAGTATTTT. Its translation: CASSFSSGGRTDTQYF.

The gene calls are TRBV25-1 and TRBJ2-5; 10 positions agree with TRBD1. V lost 10 bases and J lost 5; bases outside the gene matches: 7. CDR1 is MGHDK and CDR2 is SYGVNS in the germline V gene. This CDR3 spans 13 amino acids. CDR3 loop: CATRQGAGETQYF. DNA of the CDR3: TGTGCCACCCGACAGGGGGCCGGGGAGACCCAGTACTTC. Based on the CDR3 plus reference TRBV25-1 and TRBJ2-5, the full variable domain is EADIYQTPRYLVIGTGKKITLECSQTMGHDKMYWYQQDPGMELHLIHYSYGVNSTEKGDLSSESTVSRIRTEHFPLTLESARPSHTSQYLCATRQGAGETQYFGPGTRLLVL.

The chain carries TRBV2 and TRBJ2-3; TRBD2 agrees at 12 bases. V lost 6 bases to trimming and J lost 6 bases; unmatched junction nucleotides: 13. This CDR3 has 17 residues. From germline, CDR1 is SNHLY and CDR2 FYNNEI. The CDR3 loop reads CASRHLPGLAGMDTQYF. The CDR3 DNA reads as TGTGCCAGCAGGCATCTCCCCGGACTAGCGGGAATGGATACGCAGTATTTT. The entire variable domain, with the rest obtained from reference TRBV2 and TRBJ2-3, is as follows: EPEVTQTPSHQVTQMGQEVILRCVPISNHLYFYWYRQILGQKVEFLVSFYNNEISEKSEIFDDQFSVERPDGSNFTLKIRSTKLEDSAMYFCASRHLPGLAGMDTQYFGPGTRLTVL.

The rearrangement links TRBV9 to TRBJ2-7, with TRBD2 matching over 10 bases. This CDR3 has 15 amino acids. The germline V gene has CDR1 SGDLS and CDR2 YYNGEE. V was clipped by 4 bases and J by 3 bases; unmatched bases: 7. CDR3 in DNA: TGTGCCAGCAGCCCGGGAGCGGGGGGGCACTACGAGCAGTACTTC. Translated, it gives CASSPGAGGHYEQYF.

The rearrangement joins TRBV2 to TRBJ1-6, with 11 positions matching TRBD1. The V gene's germline CDR1 is SNHLY and CDR2 FYNNEI. J lost 7 bases, V lost 6 bases, and 5 bases had no gene match. This CDR3 is 15 amino acids long. CDR3 DNA sequence: TGTGCCAGCAGGGGGACAGGGGGACGGAATTCACCCCTCCACTTT. This gives the protein CASRGTGGRNSPLHF.

This chain connects TRBV19 to TRBJ1-5; tentative D call: TRBD1 (5 bases). Trimming took 5 bases from V and 1 from J, leaving 9 bases between them. Germline CDR1 and CDR2: LNHDA and SQIVND (reference sequence). The CDR3 runs 14 residues. The chain's CDR3 is CASSGGTSNQPQHF. The DNA for the CDR3 is TGTGCCAGTAGTGGGGGGACGAGCAATCAGCCCCAGCATTTT.

The chain has TRBV9 and TRBJ2-1; D not certain. Deletions cut 3 bases from V and 9 bases from J, with 10 bases between. Looked up from germline, CDR1 is SGDLS and CDR2 is YYNGEE. CDR3 length: 12 residues. CDR3 protein: CASSGPLGEQFF. The CDR3 region has the DNA TGTGCCAGCAGCGGCCCCCTCGGTGAGCAGTTCTTC.